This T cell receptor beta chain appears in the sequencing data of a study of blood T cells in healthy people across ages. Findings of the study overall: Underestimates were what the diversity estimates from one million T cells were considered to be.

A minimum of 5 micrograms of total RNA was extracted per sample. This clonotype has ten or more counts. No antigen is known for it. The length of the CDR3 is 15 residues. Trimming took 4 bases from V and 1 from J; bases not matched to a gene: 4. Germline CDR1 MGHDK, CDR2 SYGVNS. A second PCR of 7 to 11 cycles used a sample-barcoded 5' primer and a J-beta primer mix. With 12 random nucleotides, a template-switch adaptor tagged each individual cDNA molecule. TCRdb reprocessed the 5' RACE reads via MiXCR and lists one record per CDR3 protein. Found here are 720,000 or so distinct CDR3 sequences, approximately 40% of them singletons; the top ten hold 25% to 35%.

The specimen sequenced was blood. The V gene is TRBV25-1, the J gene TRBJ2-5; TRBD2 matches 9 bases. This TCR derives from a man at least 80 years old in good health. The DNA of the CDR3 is TGTGCCAGCAGTGCCCCGACTAGCGGCCAAGAGACCCAGTACTTC. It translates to CASSAPTSGQETQYF.